This passage covers 31 T cell receptor beta chains from one sample sequenced in a study of CD8 T cells in ankylosing spondylitis. Via MiXCR, TCRdb re-called the 5' RACE reads, giving one row per CDR3 protein. This sample has 350,000 to 450,000 distinct CDR3 sequences, with roughly 22% found just once. The sample taken for sequencing was blood, either unsorted or a sorted T cell fraction (not recorded which). These receptors were obtained from a male donor with ankylosing spondylitis or in good health (not recorded which).

This chain uses TRBV11-2 with TRBJ2-7; 7 bases are shared with TRBD1. In germline, CDR1 is SGHAT, CDR2 FQNNGV. With V trimmed by 4 bases and J by 0 bases, 6 bases remained unmatched. The CDR3 length is 15 residues. Written as DNA, the CDR3 is TGTGCCAGCAGCTCCCAGGACAGGCGCTCCTACGAGCAGTACTTC. Its translation: CASSSQDRRSYEQYF.

This clonotype was seen more than once but under ten times. V gene TRBV10-3 combines with J gene TRBJ2-7; no clear D gene. The V and J ends lost 2 bases and 5 bases respectively, with 13 bases between them. Germline values: CDR1 ENHRY, CDR2 SYGVKD. The CDR3 length is 14 residues. The CDR3: CAISEGPDVDEQYF. DNA for the CDR3: TGTGCCATCAGTGAGGGGCCGGACGTCGACGAGCAGTACTTC.

This clonotype was observed a handful of times. This chain links TRBV7-2 with TRBJ1-1; D gene unclear. V was trimmed by 4 bases and J by 1 base, leaving 4 bases between them. Germline V gives CDR1 SGHTA, CDR2 FQGNSA. The CDR3 spans 12 residues. The CDR3 DNA follows: TGTGCCAGCAGCTGGAAGAACACTGAAGCTTTCTTT. Translating gives CASSWKNTEAFF. The entire variable domain, with the rest obtained from reference TRBV7-2 and TRBJ1-1, is as follows: GAGVSQSPSNKVTEKGKDVELRCDPISGHTALYWYRQSLGQGLEFLIYFQGNSAPDKSGLPSDRFSAERTGGSVSTLTIQRTQQEDSAVYLCASSWKNTEAFFGQGTRLTVV.

This clonotype was observed a few times. The chain carries TRBV28 and TRBJ2-7, with TRBD1 identical over 8 bases. With 7 bases clipped from V and 1 base from J, the junction kept 3 bases outside the gene matches. This CDR3 spans 13 amino acids. The germline V gene encodes CDR1 MDHEN and CDR2 SYDVKM. CDR3 loop: CASKGQGSYEQYF. CDR3 in DNA: TGTGCCAGCAAAGGACAGGGTTCCTACGAGCAGTACTTC.

This clonotype was seen a handful of times. V gene TRBV3-1 combines with J gene TRBJ2-1, with 7 bases lining up with TRBD2. The CDR3 has 16 amino acids. CDR1 is LGHDT, CDR2 YNNKEL, per germline (reference sequence). V was clipped by 0 bases and J by 6 bases; unmatched bases: 8. The CDR3 sequence is CASSQEFGGGINEQFF. In nucleotides, the CDR3 is TGTGCCAGCAGCCAAGAATTCGGCGGGGGAATCAATGAGCAGTTCTTC.

This clonotype was seen a handful of times. The chain joins TRBV6-2 or TRBV6-3 to TRBJ2-2, with no clear D. This CDR3 region has 17 residues. Germline V lookup: CDR1 MNHEY, CDR2 SVGEGT. Trimming removed 8 bases at V and 3 bases at J, with 22 bases between. The CDR3 protein is CASEGYGLLKYTGELFF. The CDR3 DNA follows: TGTGCCAGCGAAGGATACGGCCTCCTCAAGTACACCGGGGAGCTGTTTTTT.

There are a few counts of this clonotype. The rearrangement links TRBV6-6 to TRBJ1-2, with a possible D match to TRBD1 (5 bases). The CDR3 sequence is 13 residues long. Germline V gene sequence: CDR1 MNHNY, CDR2 SVGAGI (reference sequence). Trimming took off 10 bases at V and 7 bases at J, with 19 bases between the two ends. In nucleotides, the CDR3 is TGTGCCACCCTTATACGCACGCAGGGTGGCTACACCTTC. It specifies CATLIRTQGGYTF.

As to this clonotype: Mismatch with germline at one junction end may stem from a read error. J is TRBJ2-7 and V is TRBV12-3 or TRBV12-4, with D perhaps TRBD2 (6 bases). This CDR3 spans 15 amino acids. In DNA form, the CDR3 reads TGTGCCAGCAGCCGAGGGGACTCCCTGTTTGGCCCCTGGGCCTTC. It specifies CASSRGDSLFGPWAF.

The chain is built from TRBV10-1 and TRBJ2-5; a weak D match, TRBD2 (5 bases). The CDR3 totals 15 residues. Deletions cut 4 bases from V and 5 bases from J, with 17 bases between. Germline V gene lookup returns CDR1 WNHNN and CDR2 SYGVQD (reference sequence). The CDR3 reads CASSVGRSAAETQYF. The CDR3 bases are TGCGCCAGCAGTGTGGGCCGGTCAGCGGCGGAGACCCAGTACTTC.

This clonotype was seen only a few times. V usage is TRBV29-1 and J usage is TRBJ2-7; unclear D gene. Germline values: CDR1 SQVTM, CDR2 ANQGSEA. CDR3 length: 11 residues. Trimming stripped 3 bases from V and 2 bases from J, with 5 bases between. The CDR3 sequence: CSVESTYEQYF. The CDR3 region has the DNA TGCAGCGTTGAGTCCACCTACGAGCAGTACTTC.

Remarks on this clonotype: One end of the junction fails to match germline, which may point to a read error. The chain combines TRBV13 with TRBJ1-2, with D perhaps TRBD1 (5 bases). The V gene's germline CDR1 is PRHDT and CDR2 FYEKMQ (reference sequence). The CDR3 is 11 amino acids. CDR3 nucleotide sequence: TGTGCCAGCAGCTCTCCTACGGGGCGAATCTTC. Translation gives CASSSPTGRIF.

This clonotype was recorded at least ten times. This sequence joins TRBV29-1 and TRBJ2-2; D is perhaps TRBD2 (5 bases). The V gene's germline CDR1 is SQVTM and CDR2 ANQGSEA. The CDR3 spans 14 residues. The V and J ends lost 0 bases and 7 bases respectively, with 12 bases between them. CDR3 residues: CSVEEDSRSGELFF. The CDR3 DNA reads TGCAGCGTTGAAGAGGACTCCCGTAGCGGGGAGCTGTTTTTT.

This clonotype was found a few times. The chain carries TRBV4-1 and TRBJ2-5, with D unresolved. The germline V gene encodes CDR1 MGHRA and CDR2 YSYEKL. The CDR3 consists of 14 residues. V lost 0 bases and J 5 bases, leaving 10 bases between the germline ends. CDR3 amino acids: CASSQDSRVETQYF. CDR3 nucleotide sequence: TGCGCCAGCAGCCAAGATTCTCGGGTGGAGACCCAGTACTTC.

This chain links TRBV12-3 or TRBV12-4 with TRBJ2-2, with 8 bases aligning to TRBD1. J was trimmed by 6 bases and V by 6 bases; bases with no gene match: 12. The CDR3 length is 16 residues. The CDR3 DNA follows: TGTGCCAGCAGGCCTGGACAGGGTGGGGTCCCCGGGGAGCTGTTTTTT. Translating it yields CASRPGQGGVPGELFF.

This clonotype was seen just once. The chain uses TRBV3-1 and TRBJ2-7; TRBD2 is a possible D gene (6 bases). The germline CDR1 and CDR2 sequences are LGHDT and YNNKEL (reference sequence). The CDR3 contains 14 residues. The V end was cut by 1 base, the J end by 6 bases, with 13 bases between. The CDR3 protein is CASSQVSAGREQYF. The CDR3 DNA is TGTGCCAGCAGCCAAGTTTCGGCGGGGCGCGAGCAGTACTTC.

This clonotype has a count of ten or more. The rearrangement links TRBV3-1 to TRBJ2-5; the D gene is possibly TRBD2 (5 bases). CDR1 and CDR2 (germline): LGHDT, YNNKEL (reference sequence). This CDR3 spans 13 amino acids. Trimming took 4 bases from V and 0 from J, leaving 6 bases between them. DNA of the CDR3: TGTGCCAGCAGCCGTAGCGACCAAGAGACCCAGTACTTC. Encoded protein: CASSRSDQETQYF.

The V and J genes are TRBV11-2 and TRBJ1-2; D is unclear. Germline values: CDR1 SGHAT, CDR2 FQNNGV. This CDR3 is built from 16 residues. V was cut by 1 base and J by 1 base, with 13 bases left in between. The chain's CDR3 is CASSLGGEGLNYGYTF. The CDR3 DNA follows: TGTGCCAGCAGCTTAGGGGGTGAAGGGCTTAACTATGGCTACACCTTC.

This clonotype was counted between two and nine times. CDR3 bases: TGCAGCGTTGTTGAGGGGGGGGTCTACGAGCAGTACTTC. The encoded protein is CSVVEGGVYEQYF. The chain employs TRBV29-1 and TRBJ2-7; D perhaps matches TRBD2 (7 bases). The CDR3 runs 13 residues. Germline-derived CDR1 and CDR2 are SQVTM and ANQGSEA. The ends were cut back, 4 bases at V and 3 bases at J, with 13 bases in the middle.

The V and J genes are TRBV27 and TRBJ2-1, with a possible D match to TRBD2 (5 bases). V was cut by 7 bases and J by 0 bases, with 10 bases left in between. CDR1 is MNHEY, CDR2 SMNVEV, per germline (reference sequence). This CDR3 comprises 14 residues. The DNA of the CDR3 is TGTGCCAGCACCCCCGGGGACTCCTACAATGAGCAGTTCTTC. As protein: CASTPGDSYNEQFF.

This clonotype has only a few counts. The chain is built from TRBV7-9 and TRBJ1-1, with 7 bases fitting TRBD1. Losses at the gene ends were 5 bases for V and 6 bases for J; bases not matched to a gene: 6. The CDR3 extends over 13 amino acids. CDR1 SEHNR and CDR2 FQNEAQ come from the germline V gene (reference sequence). The CDR3 protein is CASSPTGSPEAFF. DNA of the CDR3: TGTGCCAGCAGCCCGACAGGGAGCCCTGAAGCTTTCTTT.

The chain is built from TRBV7-9 and TRBJ1-5; D uncertain. Germline V CDR1 and CDR2: SEHNR, FQNEAQ (reference sequence). The length of the CDR3 is 12 residues. The ends were cut back, 4 bases at V and 5 bases at J, with 6 bases in the middle. The CDR3 DNA follows: TGTGCCAGCAGCTATGGGGATCAGCCCCAGCATTTT. This codes for CASSYGDQPQHF.

This clonotype was counted a few times. The chain employs TRBV11-2 and TRBJ2-1; D may be TRBD2 (7 bases). Trimming removed 3 bases from V and 12 bases from J, with 27 bases in between. The CDR3 covers 17 residues. From germline, CDR1 is SGHAT and CDR2 FQNNGV. The CDR3, as DNA: TGTGCCAGCAGCTTGGAGTTCTTGGGGGGGCCGCCCAGAGGGCAGTTCTTC. Translated, it gives CASSLEFLGGPPRGQFF. The whole variable domain, remainder taken from reference TRBV11-2 and TRBJ2-1, is EAGVAQSPRYKIIEKRQSVAFWCNPISGHATLYWYQQILGQGPKLLIQFQNNGVVDDSQLPKDRFSAERLKGVDSTLKIQPAKLEDSAVYLCASSLEFLGGPPRGQFFGPGTRLTVL.

By proportion, this clonotype is medium-sized. V gene TRBV5-1 combines with J gene TRBJ2-7, with D possibly being TRBD1 or TRBD2 (5 bases each). The CDR3 has 14 residues. Trimming cost V 4 bases and J 3 bases, with 14 bases left between them. From germline, CDR1 is SGHRS and CDR2 YFSETQ. CDR3 in DNA: TGCGCCAGCAGCCTGGGACCAGTTTTCTACGAGCAGTACTTC. It yields the protein CASSLGPVFYEQYF. The variable domain in full, with the rest retrieved from reference TRBV5-1 and TRBJ2-7, is KAGVTQTPRYLIKTRGQQVTLSCSPISGHRSVSWYQQTPGQGLQFLFEYFSETQRNKGNFPGRFSGRQFSNSRSEMNVSTLELGDSALYLCASSLGPVFYEQYFGPGTRLTVT.

The V and J genes are TRBV29-1 and TRBJ2-5; TRBD1 matches at 8 bases. The CDR3 runs to 13 residues. V was clipped by 6 bases and J by 4 bases; unmatched bases: 7. Germline values: CDR1 SQVTM, CDR2 ANQGSEA. As DNA, the CDR3 is TGCAGCGTAGACGGACAGGGCCCAGAGACCCAGTACTTC. Amino acids: CSVDGQGPETQYF. Full variable domain (missing parts from reference TRBV29-1 and TRBJ2-5): SAVISQKPSRDICQRGTSLTIQCQVDSQVTMMFWYRQQPGQSLTLIATANQGSEATYESGFVIDKFPISRPNLTFSTLTVSNMSPEDSSIYLCSVDGQGPETQYFGPGTRLLVL.

This clonotype was detected a few times. This chain uses TRBV27 with TRBJ2-7; D possibly corresponds to TRBD2 (5 bases). Trimming shortened V by 3 bases and J by 3 bases, and 9 bases separated the two germline ends. The CDR3 loop spans 13 amino acids. In germline, CDR1 is MNHEY, CDR2 SMNVEV (reference sequence). The CDR3 here is CASSLSRGYEQYF. The CDR3 DNA is TGTGCCAGCAGTTTGAGCCGGGGCTACGAGCAGTACTTC.

The chain recombines TRBV7-8 with TRBJ2-1; maybe TRBD1 (5 bases). The CDR3 length is 15 residues. From germline, CDR1 is SGHVS and CDR2 FQNEAQ. Trimming cost V 4 bases and J 5 bases, with 15 bases left between them. CDR3 DNA sequence: TGTGCCAGCAGCTATACCGTTGGGGCCGACAATGAGCAGTTCTTC. Its protein product is CASSYTVGADNEQFF.

This clonotype was counted between two and nine times. As DNA, the CDR3 is TGTGCCAGCAGTTATCGGATCTCCTACGAGCAGTACTTC. Translation gives CASSYRISYEQYF. The V gene is TRBV6-8, the J gene TRBJ2-7; D not certain. This CDR3 spans 13 amino acids. CDR1 and CDR2 from the germline V gene are MNHGY and SAAAGT. V lost 3 bases and J lost 0, with 6 bases in between.

Of note for this clonotype: At one boundary the junction diverges from the germline segment, which might be a read error. V gene TRBV2 combines with J gene TRBJ2-1, with D perhaps TRBD1 or TRBD2 (5 bases each). Germline CDR1 reads SNHLY; CDR2 reads FYNNEI. This CDR3 has 13 amino acids. The CDR3 is CASGTSSCNEQFF. CDR3 DNA sequence: TGTGCCAGCGGGACGAGTTCCTGCAATGAGCAGTTCTTC.

This clonotype occurred a few times. J is TRBJ2-5 and V is TRBV30; TRBD2 aligns across 7 bases. The CDR3 runs 14 residues. J was trimmed by 0 bases and V by 0 bases; bases with no gene match: 1. Per the germline V gene, CDR1 is GTSNPN and CDR2 is SVGIG (reference sequence). This chain's CDR3 is CAWSVTSDQETQYF. Here the CDR3 DNA reads TGTGCCTGGAGTGTAACTAGCGACCAAGAGACCCAGTACTTC.

V is TRBV6-1 and J is TRBJ2-7; 11 positions match TRBD1. Germline CDR1 and CDR2: MNHNS and SASEGT. The CDR3 loop spans 15 amino acids. Germline trimming cut 4 bases from V and 0 bases from J; bases unmatched to any gene: 2. The CDR3 DNA is TGTGCCAGCAGTGGGGACAGGGGGTACTCCTACGAGCAGTACTTC. Translating it yields CASSGDRGYSYEQYF.

This clonotype occurred a few times. The chain carries TRBV28 and TRBJ2-3; no clear D. Germline CDR1 and CDR2: MDHEN and SYDVKM. The CDR3 sequence is 12 residues long. As DNA, the CDR3 is TGTGCGAGCCAGGAGCGCACAGATACGCAGTATTTT. Residues: CASQERTDTQYF.